The rows below give T cell receptor beta chains drawn from one sample of a study of blood T cell repertoires in COVID-19. The assay was immunoSEQ multiplex PCR, and TCRdb's table has in-frame clones only and misses some. The table shows more than 150,000 clones, with around 84% occurring only once. The sequencing sample was made of peripheral blood. Receptor source: a middle-aged man with active or convalescent COVID-19. The CDR3 runs from the conserved cysteine through the conserved F or W. D genes are given only for firm matches. The listing skips clone size in some rows; elsewhere it reads once, few, many or a size class.

d_gene: TRBD2; j_gene: TRBJ2-1; abundance: NA; v_gene: TRBV18; CDR3aa: CASSPLPGLAGGNEQFF; CDR3nt: TGTGCCAGCTCACCACTCCCAGGACTAGCGGGGGGAAATGAGCAGTTCTTC
d_gene: TRBD1; j_gene: TRBJ1-1; abundance: NA; v_gene: TRBV5-1; CDR3aa: CASSLDRGNTEAFF; CDR3nt: TGCGCCAGCAGCTTGGACAGGGGGAACACTGAAGCTTTCTTT
d_gene: NA; j_gene: TRBJ2-7; abundance: NA; v_gene: TRBV2; CDR3aa: CASSEDREEQYF; CDR3nt: TGTGCCAGCAGTGAGGATCGGGAAGAGCAGTACTTC
d_gene: NA; j_gene: TRBJ1-2; abundance: NA; v_gene: TRBV13; CDR3aa: CASSSNRVNYGYTF; CDR3nt: TGTGCCAGCAGCAGCAACAGGGTTAACTATGGCTACACCTTC
d_gene: NA; j_gene: TRBJ1-5; abundance: NA; v_gene: TRBV15; CDR3aa: CATSRDRGLNQPQHF; CDR3nt: TGTGCCACCAGCAGAGATAGGGGCCTAAATCAGCCCCAGCATTTT
d_gene: NA; j_gene: TRBJ1-2; abundance: NA; v_gene: TRBV10-1; CDR3aa: CATPNRGPRGGYTF; CDR3nt: TGCGCCACCCCGAATAGAGGTCCCAGGGGTGGCTACACCTTC
d_gene: NA; j_gene: TRBJ2-1; abundance: NA; v_gene: TRBV12-3/TRBV12-4; CDR3aa: CASSYSGIEQFF; CDR3nt: TGTGCCAGCAGTTACTCGGGGATTGAGCAGTTCTTC
d_gene: TRBD1; j_gene: TRBJ2-7; abundance: NA; v_gene: TRBV27; CDR3aa: CASRLQGAGYEQYF; CDR3nt: TGTGCCAGCAGACTACAGGGGGCGGGCTACGAGCAGTACTTC
d_gene: NA; j_gene: TRBJ1-2; abundance: once; v_gene: TRBV6-2/TRBV6-3; CDR3aa: CASSYRGSGYTF; CDR3nt: TGTGCCAGCAGTTACCGGGGAAGCGGCTACACCTTC
d_gene: NA; j_gene: TRBJ2-1; abundance: few; v_gene: TRBV10-3; CDR3aa: CAISTGINNEQFF; CDR3nt: TGTGCCATCAGTACCGGGATCAACAATGAGCAGTTCTTC
d_gene: NA; j_gene: TRBJ2-7; abundance: NA; v_gene: TRBV20-1; CDR3aa: CSASGPGSREQYF; CDR3nt: TGCAGTGCTAGTGGCCCGGGTTCTCGCGAGCAGTACTTC
d_gene: NA; j_gene: TRBJ2-5; abundance: NA; v_gene: TRBV29-1; CDR3aa: CSVKGRETQYF; CDR3nt: TGCAGCGTTAAGGGGCGGGAGACCCAGTACTTC
d_gene: TRBD1; j_gene: TRBJ1-2; abundance: NA; v_gene: TRBV19; CDR3aa: CASSLPGQQIHGYTF; CDR3nt: TGTGCCAGTAGTTTACCGGGACAGCAAATTCATGGCTACACCTTC
d_gene: NA; j_gene: TRBJ1-1; abundance: NA; v_gene: TRBV30; CDR3aa: CAWRGTRKEITLINTEAFF; CDR3nt: TGTGCCTGGAGAGGCACACGTAAGGAGATAACCCTCATCAACACTGAAGCTTTCTTT
d_gene: NA; j_gene: TRBJ1-4; abundance: once; v_gene: TRBV2; CDR3aa: CASSIGGDNEKLFF; CDR3nt: TGTGCCAGCAGTATAGGGGGAGATAATGAAAAACTGTTTTTT
d_gene: TRBD1; j_gene: TRBJ2-1; abundance: NA; v_gene: TRBV29-1; CDR3aa: CSAARDRVVNEQFF; CDR3nt: TGCAGCGCAGCCCGGGACAGGGTTGTCAATGAGCAGTTCTTC
d_gene: TRBD1; j_gene: TRBJ1-2; abundance: NA; v_gene: TRBV5-6; CDR3aa: CASSWGQFYGYTF; CDR3nt: TGTGCCAGCAGCTGGGGACAGTTCTATGGCTACACCTTC
d_gene: TRBD2; j_gene: TRBJ2-3; abundance: NA; v_gene: TRBV5-1; CDR3aa: CASSPRGTSGIRDTQYF; CDR3nt: TGCGCCAGCAGCCCGAGAGGGACTAGCGGGATAAGAGATACGCAGTATTTT
d_gene: NA; j_gene: TRBJ1-5; abundance: NA; v_gene: TRBV20-1; CDR3aa: CSASLGADQPQHF; CDR3nt: TGCAGTGCTAGTTTGGGGGCTGATCAGCCCCAGCATTTT
d_gene: TRBD2; j_gene: TRBJ2-3; abundance: NA; v_gene: TRBV4-1; CDR3aa: CASSQGPPGLLTDTQYF; CDR3nt: TGCGCCAGCAGCCAAGGCCCTCCGGGACTACTCACAGATACGCAGTATTTT
d_gene: TRBD1; j_gene: TRBJ1-6; abundance: NA; v_gene: TRBV14; CDR3aa: CASSQGGTGEYSPLHF; CDR3nt: TGTGCCAGCAGCCAAGGGGGGACAGGGGAATATTCACCCCTCCACTTT
d_gene: TRBD1; j_gene: TRBJ2-5; abundance: NA; v_gene: TRBV24-1; CDR3aa: CATSDPNRGFGETQYF; CDR3nt: TGTGCCACCAGTGATCCCAACAGGGGATTCGGGGAGACCCAGTACTTC
d_gene: TRBD2; j_gene: TRBJ2-3; abundance: NA; v_gene: TRBV4-2; CDR3aa: CASSQEGGVAGGAPTSTDTQYF; CDR3nt: TGTGCCAGCAGCCAAGAAGGAGGGGTAGCGGGGGGGGCCCCGACTAGCACAGATACGCAGTATTTT
d_gene: NA; j_gene: TRBJ1-5; abundance: NA; v_gene: TRBV7-2; CDR3aa: CASSLRVGGQPQHF; CDR3nt: TGTGCCAGCAGCTTAAGAGTGGGAGGTCAGCCCCAGCATTTT
d_gene: TRBD2; j_gene: TRBJ2-7; abundance: NA; v_gene: TRBV4-1; CDR3aa: CASSQGSGGAYEQYF; CDR3nt: TGCGCCAGCAGCCAAGGGAGCGGGGGGGCGTACGAGCAGTACTTC
d_gene: TRBD1; j_gene: TRBJ1-2; abundance: NA; v_gene: TRBV5-6; CDR3aa: CASSLSPGGLYGYTF; CDR3nt: TGTGCCAGCAGCTTGTCCCCAGGGGGTCTCTATGGCTACACCTTC
d_gene: TRBD1; j_gene: TRBJ1-5; abundance: once; v_gene: TRBV3-1/TRBV3-2; CDR3aa: CASSYRGGNQPQHF; CDR3nt: TGTGCCAGCAGTTACAGGGGGGGGAATCAGCCCCAGCATTTT
d_gene: NA; j_gene: TRBJ2-5; abundance: NA; v_gene: TRBV10-3; CDR3aa: CAISESRRGRETQYF; CDR3nt: TGTGCCATCAGTGAGTCTCGGAGGGGGCGGGAGACCCAGTACTTC
d_gene: NA; j_gene: TRBJ1-5; abundance: NA; v_gene: TRBV6-6; CDR3aa: CASSPTLGRSNQPQHF; CDR3nt: TGTGCCAGCAGCCCAACTCTGGGCAGGAGCAATCAGCCCCAGCATTTT
d_gene: NA; j_gene: TRBJ1-4; abundance: NA; v_gene: TRBV5-4; CDR3aa: CASSLGQTNEKLFF; CDR3nt: TGTGCCAGCAGCTTGGGTCAAACTAATGAAAAACTGTTTTTT
d_gene: TRBD1; j_gene: TRBJ2-5; abundance: NA; v_gene: TRBV7-9; CDR3aa: CASSEAGGGQETQYF; CDR3nt: TGTGCCAGCAGCGAGGCAGGGGGTGGTCAAGAGACCCAGTACTTC
d_gene: TRBD1; j_gene: TRBJ2-2; abundance: once; v_gene: TRBV6-5; CDR3aa: CASRGQIYTGELFF; CDR3nt: TGTGCCAGCAGGGGACAGATTTACACCGGGGAGCTGTTTTTT
d_gene: NA; j_gene: TRBJ2-7; abundance: NA; v_gene: TRBV5-1; CDR3aa: CASRVAGDNEQYF; CDR3nt: TGCGCCAGCAGGGTCGCAGGGGACAACGAGCAGTACTTC
d_gene: NA; j_gene: TRBJ2-2; abundance: NA; v_gene: TRBV27; CDR3aa: CASTSGPGELFF; CDR3nt: TGTGCCAGCACCTCAGGGCCCGGGGAGCTGTTTTTT
d_gene: NA; j_gene: TRBJ2-3; abundance: NA; v_gene: TRBV5-4; CDR3aa: CASSLRRGTGSTDTQYF; CDR3nt: TGTGCCAGCAGCTTGAGACGGGGTACCGGGAGCACAGATACGCAGTATTTT
d_gene: NA; j_gene: TRBJ1-1; abundance: NA; v_gene: TRBV9; CDR3aa: CASSETASPNTEAFF; CDR3nt: TGTGCCAGCAGCGAAACCGCGAGCCCGAACACTGAAGCTTTCTTT
d_gene: TRBD2; j_gene: TRBJ2-5; abundance: NA; v_gene: TRBV14; CDR3aa: CASSSTGTSGPTAGETQYF; CDR3nt: TGTGCCAGCAGCTCTACCGGGACTAGCGGTCCGACAGCGGGAGAGACCCAGTACTTC
d_gene: TRBD2; j_gene: TRBJ2-5; abundance: NA; v_gene: TRBV30; CDR3aa: CAWMLAGGLETQYF; CDR3nt: TGTGCCTGGATGCTAGCGGGAGGGCTAGAGACCCAGTACTTC
d_gene: TRBD1; j_gene: TRBJ2-2; abundance: once; v_gene: TRBV19; CDR3aa: CASRGTGNTGELFF; CDR3nt: TGTGCCAGTAGGGGGACAGGGAATACCGGGGAGCTGTTTTTT
d_gene: NA; j_gene: TRBJ2-1; abundance: NA; v_gene: TRBV9; CDR3aa: CASSGISGTPTYNEQFF; CDR3nt: TGTGCCAGCAGCGGAATCTCCGGGACTCCGACTTACAATGAGCAGTTCTTC
d_gene: TRBD2; j_gene: TRBJ2-2; abundance: NA; v_gene: TRBV14; CDR3aa: CASSPWTSTGELFF; CDR3nt: TGTGCCAGCAGCCCCTGGACTAGCACCGGGGAGCTGTTTTTT
d_gene: TRBD2; j_gene: TRBJ2-5; abundance: NA; v_gene: TRBV11-2; CDR3aa: CASSLHPSGALGETQYF; CDR3nt: TGTGCCAGCAGCTTACATCCAAGCGGGGCCCTTGGAGAGACCCAGTACTTC
d_gene: NA; j_gene: TRBJ2-7; abundance: NA; v_gene: TRBV20-1; CDR3aa: CSAGGGRSYEQYF; CDR3nt: TGCAGTGCTGGTGGGGGGAGGTCCTACGAGCAGTACTTC
d_gene: TRBD2; j_gene: TRBJ2-7; abundance: NA; v_gene: TRBV18; CDR3aa: CASSLGAGGPREQYF; CDR3nt: TGTGCCAGCTCACTCGGGGCGGGAGGGCCGCGAGAGCAGTACTTC
d_gene: NA; j_gene: TRBJ1-2; abundance: once; v_gene: TRBV7-9; CDR3aa: CASSEPGGPDYGYTF; CDR3nt: TGTGCCAGCAGCGAACCGGGGGGGCCAGACTATGGCTACACCTTC
d_gene: NA; j_gene: TRBJ2-5; abundance: NA; v_gene: TRBV6-5; CDR3aa: CASRKGVGFKETQYF; CDR3nt: TGTGCCAGCAGGAAAGGAGTAGGCTTTAAAGAGACCCAGTACTTC
d_gene: TRBD2; j_gene: TRBJ2-3; abundance: NA; v_gene: TRBV24-1; CDR3aa: CATSDSAGRGVSDTQYF; CDR3nt: TGTGCCACCAGTGATTCCGCCGGGCGGGGGGTTTCAGATACGCAGTATTTT
d_gene: TRBD2; j_gene: TRBJ2-2; abundance: NA; v_gene: TRBV5-1; CDR3aa: CASSSGTSGTGELFF; CDR3nt: TGCGCCAGCAGCTCGGGGACTAGCGGGACCGGGGAGCTGTTTTTT
d_gene: NA; j_gene: TRBJ2-5; abundance: NA; v_gene: TRBV7-9; CDR3aa: CASSLFSGVETQYF; CDR3nt: TGTGCCAGCAGCTTATTTTCAGGGGTGGAGACCCAGTACTTC
d_gene: NA; j_gene: TRBJ2-3; abundance: once; v_gene: TRBV2; CDR3aa: CAISGLITDTQYF; CDR3nt: TGTGCCATCTCGGGACTTATCACAGATACGCAGTATTTT
d_gene: NA; j_gene: TRBJ1-2; abundance: NA; v_gene: TRBV28; CDR3aa: CASRKQTPTYTF; CDR3nt: TGTGCCAGCAGAAAACAGACCCCAACCTACACCTTC